This TCR beta chain was profiled in a study of shared clonotypes between healthy human individuals. Data came from immunoSEQ multiplex PCR; TCRdb stores just in-frame clones and leaves some out. Found here are over 1.4 million clones, 96% of them singletons; the top ten hold more than 0.9%. CDR1 and CDR2 from the germline V gene are SGHNT and YYREEE (reference sequence). V lost 4 bases, J lost 8 bases, and 15 bases lay in between. The CDR3 runs to 14 residues. The sequenced sample consisted of naive CD4+ T cells sorted from blood. Regarding subset: CD45RA+ positively selected. The chain uses TRBV5-4 and TRBJ1-4, with a possible D match to TRBD1 (5 bases). The receptor comes from a man between 25 and 39 years old in good health. CDR3 residues: CASSPAGRGEKLFF. The CDR3 nucleotides are TGTGCCAGCAGCCCAGCGGGGCGAGGGGAAAAACTGTTTTTT.